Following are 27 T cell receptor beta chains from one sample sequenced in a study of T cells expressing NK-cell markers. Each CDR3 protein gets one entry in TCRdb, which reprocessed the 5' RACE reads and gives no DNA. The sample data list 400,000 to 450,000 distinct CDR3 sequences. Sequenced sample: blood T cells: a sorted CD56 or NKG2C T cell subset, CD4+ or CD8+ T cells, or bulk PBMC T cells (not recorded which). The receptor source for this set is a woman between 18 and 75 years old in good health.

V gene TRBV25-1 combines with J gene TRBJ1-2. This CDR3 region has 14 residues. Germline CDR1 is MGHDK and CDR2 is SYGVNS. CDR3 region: CASSEYPEDYGYTF.

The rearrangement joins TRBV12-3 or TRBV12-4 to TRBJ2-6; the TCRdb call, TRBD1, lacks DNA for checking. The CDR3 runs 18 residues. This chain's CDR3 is CASSRWTGPSSGANVLTF.

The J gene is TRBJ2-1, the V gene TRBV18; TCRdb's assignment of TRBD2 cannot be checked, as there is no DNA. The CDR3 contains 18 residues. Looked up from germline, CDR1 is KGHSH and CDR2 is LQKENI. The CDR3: CASSSTSGMLSSYNEQFF.

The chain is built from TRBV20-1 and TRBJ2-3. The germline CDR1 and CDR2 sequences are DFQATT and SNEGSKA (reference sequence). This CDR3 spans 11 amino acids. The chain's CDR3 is CSASHTDTQYF.

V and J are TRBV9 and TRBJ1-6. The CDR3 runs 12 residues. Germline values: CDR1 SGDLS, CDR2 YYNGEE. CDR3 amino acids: CASSLQNSPLHF.

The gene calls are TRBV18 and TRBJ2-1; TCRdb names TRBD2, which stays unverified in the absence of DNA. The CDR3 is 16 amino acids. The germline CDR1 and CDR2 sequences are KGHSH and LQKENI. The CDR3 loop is CASSPPGLAGRNEQFF. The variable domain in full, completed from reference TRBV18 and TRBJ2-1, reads NAGVMQNPRHLVRRRGQEARLRCSPMKGHSHVYWYRQLPEEGLKFMVYLQKENIIDESGMPKERFSAEFPKEGPSILRIQQVVRGDSAAYFCASSPPGLAGRNEQFFGPGTRLTVL.

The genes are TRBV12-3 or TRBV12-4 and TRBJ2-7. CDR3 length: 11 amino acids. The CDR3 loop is CASSFHDEQYF.

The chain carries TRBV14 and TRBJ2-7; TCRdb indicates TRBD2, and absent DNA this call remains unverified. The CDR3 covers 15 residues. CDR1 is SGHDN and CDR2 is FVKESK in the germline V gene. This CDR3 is CASSDYGGLAGEQYF. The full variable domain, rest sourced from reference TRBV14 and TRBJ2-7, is EAGVTQFPSHSVIEKGQTVTLRCDPISGHDNLYWYRRVMGKEIKFLLHFVKESKQDESGMPNNRFLAERTGGTYSTLKVQPAELEDSGVYFCASSDYGGLAGEQYFGPGTRLTVT.

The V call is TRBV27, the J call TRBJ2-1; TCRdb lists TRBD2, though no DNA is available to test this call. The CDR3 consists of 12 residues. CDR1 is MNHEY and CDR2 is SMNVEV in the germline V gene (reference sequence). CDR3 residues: CASQEGVNEQFF.

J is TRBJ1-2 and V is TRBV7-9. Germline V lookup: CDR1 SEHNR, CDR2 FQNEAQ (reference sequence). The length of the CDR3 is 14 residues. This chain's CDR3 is CASSLVITNYGYTF. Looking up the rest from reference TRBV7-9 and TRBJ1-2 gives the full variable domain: DTGVSQNPRHKITKRGQNVTFRCDPISEHNRLYWYRQTLGQGPEFLTYFQNEAQLEKSRLLSDRFSAERPKGSFSTLEIQRTEQGDSAMYLCASSLVITNYGYTFGSGTRLTVV.

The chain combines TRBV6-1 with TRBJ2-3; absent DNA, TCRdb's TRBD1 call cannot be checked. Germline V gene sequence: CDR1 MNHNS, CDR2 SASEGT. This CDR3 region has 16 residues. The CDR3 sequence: CASRPTRGRITDTQYF.

The CDR3 sequence: CASSQEALTSTDTQYF. The gene calls are TRBV3-1 and TRBJ2-3. Looked up from germline, CDR1 is LGHDT and CDR2 is YNNKEL (reference sequence). This CDR3 has 16 amino acids.

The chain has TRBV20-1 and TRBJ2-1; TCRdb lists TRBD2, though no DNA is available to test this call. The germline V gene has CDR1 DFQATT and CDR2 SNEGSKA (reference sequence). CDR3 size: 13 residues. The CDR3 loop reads CSATSSGYNEQFF.

CDR3 in amino acids: CSASPGLGKPQHF. This chain links TRBV20-1 with TRBJ1-5; absent DNA, TCRdb's TRBD1 call cannot be checked. The CDR3 contains 13 residues. The V gene's germline CDR1 is DFQATT and CDR2 SNEGSKA (reference sequence).

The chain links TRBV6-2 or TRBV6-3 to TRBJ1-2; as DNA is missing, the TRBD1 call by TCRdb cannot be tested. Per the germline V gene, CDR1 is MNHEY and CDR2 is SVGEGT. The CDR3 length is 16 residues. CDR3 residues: CASSNTGTGFDGGYTF.

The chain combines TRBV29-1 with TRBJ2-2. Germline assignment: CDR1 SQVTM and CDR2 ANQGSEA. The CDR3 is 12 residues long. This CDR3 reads CSTTRNTGELFF.

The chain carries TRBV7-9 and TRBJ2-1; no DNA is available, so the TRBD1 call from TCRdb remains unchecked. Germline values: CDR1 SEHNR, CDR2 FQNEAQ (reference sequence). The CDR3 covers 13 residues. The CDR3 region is CASSLSRVDEQFF.

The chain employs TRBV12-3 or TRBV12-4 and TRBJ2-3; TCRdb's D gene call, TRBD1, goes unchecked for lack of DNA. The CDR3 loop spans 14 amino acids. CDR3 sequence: CASSLQGNPDTQYF.

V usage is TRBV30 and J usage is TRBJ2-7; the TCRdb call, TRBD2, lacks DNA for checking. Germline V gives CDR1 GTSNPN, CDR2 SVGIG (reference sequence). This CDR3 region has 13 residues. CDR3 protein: CAWSVWRADEQYF.

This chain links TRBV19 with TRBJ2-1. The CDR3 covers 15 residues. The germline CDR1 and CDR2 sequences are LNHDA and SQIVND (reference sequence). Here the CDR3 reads CASSIVHDSYNEQFF. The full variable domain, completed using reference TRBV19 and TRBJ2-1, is DGGITQSPKYLFRKEGQNVTLSCEQNLNHDAMYWYRQDPGQGLRLIYYSQIVNDFQKGDIAEGYSVSREKKESFPLTVTSAQKNPTAFYLCASSIVHDSYNEQFFGPGTRLTVL.

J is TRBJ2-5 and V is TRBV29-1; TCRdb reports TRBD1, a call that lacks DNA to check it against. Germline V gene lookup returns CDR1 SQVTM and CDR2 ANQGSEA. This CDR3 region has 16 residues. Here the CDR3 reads CSVEVTPTGFGETQYF.

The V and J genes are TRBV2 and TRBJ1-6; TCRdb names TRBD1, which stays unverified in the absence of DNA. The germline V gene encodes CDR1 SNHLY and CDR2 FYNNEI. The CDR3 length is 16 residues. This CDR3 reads CASSEARQGSHSPLHF.

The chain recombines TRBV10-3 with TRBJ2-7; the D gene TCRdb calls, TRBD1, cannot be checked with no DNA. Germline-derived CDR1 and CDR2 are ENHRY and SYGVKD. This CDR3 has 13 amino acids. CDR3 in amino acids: CAITGTVSYEQYF.

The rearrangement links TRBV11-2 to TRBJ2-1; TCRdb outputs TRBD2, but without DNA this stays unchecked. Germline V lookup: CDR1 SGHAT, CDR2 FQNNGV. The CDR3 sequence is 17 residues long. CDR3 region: CASSPSKYDNAISEQFF.

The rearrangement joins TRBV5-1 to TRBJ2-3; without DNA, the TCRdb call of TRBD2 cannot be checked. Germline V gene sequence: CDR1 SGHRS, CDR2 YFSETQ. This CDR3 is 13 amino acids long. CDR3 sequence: CASNAGGSDTQYF.

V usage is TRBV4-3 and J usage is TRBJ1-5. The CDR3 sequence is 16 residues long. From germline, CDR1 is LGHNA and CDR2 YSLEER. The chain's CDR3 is CASSQDRYIKDQPQHF.

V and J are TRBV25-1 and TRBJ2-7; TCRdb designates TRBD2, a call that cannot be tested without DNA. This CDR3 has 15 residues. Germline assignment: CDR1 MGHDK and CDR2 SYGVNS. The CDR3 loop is CASSEASGSRYEQYF.